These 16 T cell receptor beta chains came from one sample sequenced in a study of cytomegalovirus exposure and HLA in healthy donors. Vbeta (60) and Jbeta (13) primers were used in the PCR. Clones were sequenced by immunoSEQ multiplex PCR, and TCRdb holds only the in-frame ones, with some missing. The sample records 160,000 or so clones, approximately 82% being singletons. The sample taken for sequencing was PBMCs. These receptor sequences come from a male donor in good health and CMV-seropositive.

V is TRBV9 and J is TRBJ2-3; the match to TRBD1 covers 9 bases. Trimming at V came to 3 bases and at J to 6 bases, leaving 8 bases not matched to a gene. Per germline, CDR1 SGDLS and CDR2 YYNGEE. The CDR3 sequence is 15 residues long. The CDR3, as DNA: TGTGCCAGCAGCGATAATACAGGGGGCCGCGATACGCAGTATTTT. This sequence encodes CASSDNTGGRDTQYF.

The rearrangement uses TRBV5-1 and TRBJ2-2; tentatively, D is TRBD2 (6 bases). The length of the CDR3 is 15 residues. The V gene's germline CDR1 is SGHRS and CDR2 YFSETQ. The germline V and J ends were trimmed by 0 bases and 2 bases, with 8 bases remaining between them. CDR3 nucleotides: TGCGCCAGCAGCTTGGACGGGAGCAACACCGGGGAGCTGTTTTTT. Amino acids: CASSLDGSNTGELFF.

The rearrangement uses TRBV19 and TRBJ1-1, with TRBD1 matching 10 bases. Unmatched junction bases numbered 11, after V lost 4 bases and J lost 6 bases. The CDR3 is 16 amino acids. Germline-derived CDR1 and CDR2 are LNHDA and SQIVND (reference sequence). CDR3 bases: TGTGCCAGTAGTAACCGGGACAGGGGCCAGGGCGCTGAAGCTTTCTTT. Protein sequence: CASSNRDRGQGAEAFF.

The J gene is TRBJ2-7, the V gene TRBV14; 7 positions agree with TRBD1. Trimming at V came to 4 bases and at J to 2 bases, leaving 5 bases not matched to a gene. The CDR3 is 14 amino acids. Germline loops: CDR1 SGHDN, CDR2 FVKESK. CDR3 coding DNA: TGTGCCAGCAGCCGATTGACAGGGACCTACGAGCAGTACTTC. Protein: CASSRLTGTYEQYF.

Here the CDR3 DNA reads TGCGCCAGCAGCCGGGACAACAATGAGCAGTTCTTC. This codes for CASSRDNNEQFF. The chain recombines TRBV10-1 with TRBJ2-1, with a weak D call TRBD1 (6 bases). V lost 6 bases to trimming and J lost 5 bases, with 8 bases between them. This CDR3 is 12 amino acids long. Germline V lookup: CDR1 WNHNN, CDR2 SYGVQD (reference sequence).

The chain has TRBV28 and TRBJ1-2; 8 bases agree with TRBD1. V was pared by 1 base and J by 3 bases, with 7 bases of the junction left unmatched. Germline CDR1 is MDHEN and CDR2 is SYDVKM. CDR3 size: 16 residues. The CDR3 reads CASSLLSRGRDYGYTF. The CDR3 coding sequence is TGTGCCAGCAGTTTATTATCCAGGGGGCGTGACTATGGCTACACCTTC.

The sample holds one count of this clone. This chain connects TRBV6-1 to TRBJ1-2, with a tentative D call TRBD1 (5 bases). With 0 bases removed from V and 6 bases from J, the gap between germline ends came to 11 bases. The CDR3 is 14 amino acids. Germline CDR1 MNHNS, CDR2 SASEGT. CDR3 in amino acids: CASSEAHRSDGYTF. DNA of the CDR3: TGTGCCAGCAGTGAAGCCCACAGGAGTGATGGCTACACCTTC.

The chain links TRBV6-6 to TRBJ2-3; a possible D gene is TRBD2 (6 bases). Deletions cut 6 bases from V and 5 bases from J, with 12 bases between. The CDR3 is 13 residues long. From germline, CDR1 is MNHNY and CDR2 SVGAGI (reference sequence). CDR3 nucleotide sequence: TGTGCCAGCAGCTGGACCGGGGGAGATACGCAGTATTTT. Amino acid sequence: CASSWTGGDTQYF.

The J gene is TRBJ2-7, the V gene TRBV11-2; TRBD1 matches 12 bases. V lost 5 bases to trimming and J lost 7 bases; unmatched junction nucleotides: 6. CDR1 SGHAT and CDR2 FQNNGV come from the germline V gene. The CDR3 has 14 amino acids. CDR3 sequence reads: CASSLGQGAGEQYF. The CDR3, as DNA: TGTGCCAGCAGCCTGGGACAGGGGGCGGGTGAGCAGTACTTC.

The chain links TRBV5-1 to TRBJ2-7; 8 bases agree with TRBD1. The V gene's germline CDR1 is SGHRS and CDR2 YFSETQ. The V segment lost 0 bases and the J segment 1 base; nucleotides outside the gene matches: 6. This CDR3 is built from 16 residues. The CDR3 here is CASSLEAQGASYEQYF. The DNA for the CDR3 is TGCGCCAGCAGCTTGGAGGCCCAGGGGGCATCCTACGAGCAGTACTTC.

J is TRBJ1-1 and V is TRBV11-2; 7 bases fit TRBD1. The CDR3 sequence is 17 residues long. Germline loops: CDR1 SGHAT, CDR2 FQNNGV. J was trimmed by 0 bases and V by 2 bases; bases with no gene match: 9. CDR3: CASSLRRPGQLNTEAFF. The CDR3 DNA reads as TGTGCCAGCAGCTTAAGACGCCCGGGACAGCTGAACACTGAAGCTTTCTTT. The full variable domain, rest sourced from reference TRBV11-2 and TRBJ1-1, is EAGVAQSPRYKIIEKRQSVAFWCNPISGHATLYWYQQILGQGPKLLIQFQNNGVVDDSQLPKDRFSAERLKGVDSTLKIQPAKLEDSAVYLCASSLRRPGQLNTEAFFGQGTRLTVV.

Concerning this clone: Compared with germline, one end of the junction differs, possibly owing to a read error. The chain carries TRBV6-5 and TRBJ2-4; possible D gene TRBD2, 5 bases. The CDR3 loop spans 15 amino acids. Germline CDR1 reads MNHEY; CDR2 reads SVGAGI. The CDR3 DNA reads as TGTGCCAGCAGTTACGGAATCCTAGCCAAAAACATTCAATACTTC. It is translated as CASSYGILAKNIQYF.

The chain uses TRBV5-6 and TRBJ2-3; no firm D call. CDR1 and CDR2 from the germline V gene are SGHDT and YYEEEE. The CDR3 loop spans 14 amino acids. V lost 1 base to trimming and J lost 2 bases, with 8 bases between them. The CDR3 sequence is CASSLRESTDTQYF. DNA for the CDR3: TGTGCCAGCAGCTTGCGAGAATCCACAGATACGCAGTATTTT.

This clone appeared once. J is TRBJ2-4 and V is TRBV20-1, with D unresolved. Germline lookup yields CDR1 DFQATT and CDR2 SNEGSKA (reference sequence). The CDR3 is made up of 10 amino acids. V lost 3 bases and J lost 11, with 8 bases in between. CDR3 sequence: CSASSSVQYF. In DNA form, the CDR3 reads TGCAGTGCTAGCTCCAGCGTTCAGTACTTC.

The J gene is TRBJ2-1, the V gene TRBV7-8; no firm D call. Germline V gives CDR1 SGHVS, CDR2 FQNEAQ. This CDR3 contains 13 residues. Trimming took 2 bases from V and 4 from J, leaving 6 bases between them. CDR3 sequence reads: CASSLSGYNEQFF. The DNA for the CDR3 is TGTGCCAGCAGCTTATCAGGATACAATGAGCAGTTCTTC. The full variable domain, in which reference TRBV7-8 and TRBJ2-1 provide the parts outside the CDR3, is GAGVSQSPRYKVAKRGQDVALRCDPISGHVSLFWYQQALGQGPEFLTYFQNEAQLDKSGLPSDRFFAERPEGSVSTLKIQRTQQEDSAVYLCASSLSGYNEQFFGPGTRLTVL.

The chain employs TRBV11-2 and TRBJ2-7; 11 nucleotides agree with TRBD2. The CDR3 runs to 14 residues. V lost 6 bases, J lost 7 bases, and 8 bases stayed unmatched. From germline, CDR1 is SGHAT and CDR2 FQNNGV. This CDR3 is CASRLAGASGEQYF. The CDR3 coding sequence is TGTGCCAGCAGACTAGCGGGGGCCTCGGGAGAGCAGTACTTC.